One sample yielded the 24 T cell receptor beta chains listed below, sequenced in a study of cytomegalovirus exposure and HLA in healthy donors. It was with 60 Vbeta and 13 Jbeta primers that the PCR ran. TCRdb's table, derived via immunoSEQ multiplex PCR, lists solely in-frame clones and lacks some. This table holds 90,000 to 110,000 clones, 76% found once. The sample was PBMCs. These receptors were collected from a woman between 45 and 60 years old in good health and CMV-seropositive.

The chain employs TRBV25-1 and TRBJ1-1; D not resolved. V gave up 6 bases and J gave up 0 bases, with 14 bases separating them. The CDR3 runs to 15 residues. Germline CDR1 reads MGHDK; CDR2 reads SYGVNS. This chain's CDR3 is CASSDGTTMNTEAFF. For the CDR3, the DNA is TGTGCCAGCAGCGACGGAACCACTATGAACACTGAAGCTTTCTTT.

V usage is TRBV5-1 and J usage is TRBJ2-1; 8 nucleotides align to TRBD2. The V gene end was trimmed by 2 bases and the J gene end by 0 bases; junction bases not matched to a gene: 7. The CDR3 consists of 17 residues. Germline CDR1 SGHRS, CDR2 YFSETQ. CDR3: CASSFGLAGRSYNEQFF. For the CDR3, the DNA is TGCGCCAGCAGCTTCGGTCTAGCGGGCCGCTCCTACAATGAGCAGTTCTTC.

The V call is TRBV10-1, the J call TRBJ2-5; 9 bases are a match to TRBD1. CDR1 is WNHNN, CDR2 SYGVQD, per germline (reference sequence). The CDR3 has 15 residues. Trimming at V came to 5 bases and at J to 5 bases, leaving 9 bases not matched to a gene. The CDR3 loop reads CASSPGTGPKETQYF. The CDR3 region has the DNA TGCGCCAGCAGTCCCGGGACAGGGCCGAAGGAGACCCAGTACTTC.

As regards this clone: Germline and junction disagree at one end, which may indicate a read error. The chain couples TRBV7-3 to TRBJ2-4, with TRBD1 identical over 9 bases. Germline V CDR1 and CDR2: SGHTA, FQGTGA. The CDR3 runs to 16 residues. This CDR3 is CASSGDRVRAENIQYF. In DNA form, the CDR3 reads TGTGCCAGCAGTGGGGACAGGGTCCGAGCCGAAAACATTCAGTACTTC.

The J gene is TRBJ1-2, the V gene TRBV11-2; weak D call: TRBD1 (5 bases). Germline values: CDR1 SGHAT, CDR2 FQNNGV. Trimming took 5 bases from V and 4 from J, leaving 20 bases between them. The CDR3 loop spans 16 amino acids. CDR3 nucleotides: TGTGCCAGCAGCCCAGGGTTGGAGGGTATGGGCTATGGCTACACCTTC. This sequence encodes CASSPGLEGMGYGYTF.

This clone was counted between two and nine times. The chain has TRBV27 and TRBJ2-4; D is possibly TRBD2 (5 bases). Germline V CDR1 and CDR2: MNHEY, SMNVEV (reference sequence). The CDR3 extends over 16 amino acids. With 4 bases removed from V and 0 bases from J, the gap between germline ends came to 13 bases. The chain's CDR3 is CASSSAGELAKNIQYF. As DNA, the CDR3 is TGTGCCAGCAGTTCTGCCGGGGAACTAGCCAAAAACATTCAGTACTTC.

The chain has TRBV18 and TRBJ1-6; D not certain. The CDR3 runs 17 residues. Trimming took 1 base from V and 0 from J, leaving 10 bases between them. Looked up from germline, CDR1 is KGHSH and CDR2 is LQKENI. The CDR3 DNA is TGTGCCAGCTCACCACTATCAACGAGCTCCTATAATTCACCCCTCCACTTT. As protein: CASSPLSTSSYNSPLHF.

DNA of the CDR3: TGCGCCAGCAGCTTGGACAGTAATCAGCCCCAGCATTTT. Translated: CASSLDSNQPQHF. This chain connects TRBV5-1 to TRBJ1-5; no clear D gene. Per the germline V gene, CDR1 is SGHRS and CDR2 is YFSETQ. Trimming cost V 0 bases and J 4 bases, with 5 bases left between them. The CDR3 contains 13 residues.

The chain links TRBV18 to TRBJ2-3; D unclear. The V gene lost 0 bases and the J gene lost 4 bases, with 11 bases spanning the gap. Germline CDR1 and CDR2: KGHSH and LQKENI. This CDR3 region has 15 residues. For the CDR3, the DNA is TGTGCCAGCTCACCACCGATCAGTCAGTCAGATACGCAGTATTTT. It encodes CASSPPISQSDTQYF.

The chain combines TRBV11-3 with TRBJ2-1, with TRBD2 matching 7 bases. The CDR3 consists of 15 residues. The trim removed 1 base at V and 7 bases at J, leaving 7 bases unmatched. Germline V gene sequence: CDR1 SGHNT, CDR2 YENEEA. The CDR3, as DNA: TGTGCCAGCAGCTTAGGCGTAGCGGGCGGAAATGAGCAGTTCTTC. This gives the protein CASSLGVAGGNEQFF.

The V call is TRBV4-3, the J call TRBJ2-4; TRBD2 aligns across 11 bases. Germline V gene sequence: CDR1 LGHNA, CDR2 YSLEER. The CDR3 covers 15 residues. V shed 0 bases, J shed 8 bases, and the junction held 3 bases outside the gene matches. CDR3 DNA: TGCGCCAGCAGCCAAGACCTAGCGGGAGGATACATTCAGTACTTC. The encoded protein is CASSQDLAGGYIQYF.

The table lists this clone with a count of one. CDR3 region: CASSIDRNTGELFF. Written as DNA, the CDR3 is TGTGCCAGTAGTATCGACAGGAACACCGGGGAGCTGTTTTTT. The rearrangement links TRBV19 to TRBJ2-2; possibly TRBD1 for D (5 bases). V lost 3 bases to trimming and J lost 1 base, with 6 bases between them. This CDR3 is 14 amino acids long. Germline CDR1 LNHDA, CDR2 SQIVND (reference sequence).

This clone has only a few counts. This chain uses TRBV18 with TRBJ1-4; no reliable D call. The CDR3 length is 15 residues. Deletions cut 1 base from V and 8 bases from J, with 14 bases between. CDR1 and CDR2 from the germline V gene are KGHSH and LQKENI. The CDR3 region has the DNA TGTGCCAGCTCACCACTGAGGAACATAGAGGAAAAACTGTTTTTT. Translating gives CASSPLRNIEEKLFF.

The chain links TRBV6-1 to TRBJ2-7; TRBD1 agrees at 7 bases. The CDR3 loop spans 17 amino acids. V gave up 0 bases and J gave up 2 bases; unmatched junction bases: 10. Germline V gene sequence: CDR1 MNHNS, CDR2 SASEGT. CDR3 residues: CASSEAPPGQWTYEQYF. CDR3 bases: TGTGCCAGCAGTGAAGCGCCGCCGGGACAGTGGACCTACGAGCAGTACTTC.

The chain employs TRBV5-4 and TRBJ1-2; D is unresolved. The CDR3 is 14 amino acids. V was clipped by 0 bases and J by 4 bases, with 10 bases between them. Germline lookup yields CDR1 SGHNT and CDR2 YYREEE (reference sequence). The CDR3 loop is CASSLDVSGYGYTF. As DNA, the CDR3 is TGTGCCAGCAGCTTGGATGTCTCCGGCTATGGCTACACCTTC. The whole variable domain, filled in from reference TRBV5-4 and TRBJ1-2, reads ETGVTQSPTHLIKTRGQQVTLRCSSQSGHNTVSWYQQALGQGPQFIFQYYREEENGRGNFPPRFSGLQFPNYSSELNVNALELDDSALYLCASSLDVSGYGYTFGSGTRLTVV.

The gene calls are TRBV6-1 and TRBJ1-2; 10 bases match TRBD1. Trimming removed 7 bases from V and 4 bases from J; junction bases left unmatched: 6. The germline CDR1 and CDR2 sequences are MNHNS and SASEGT. The length of the CDR3 is 14 residues. The CDR3 here is CASTRQGAGYGYTF. In nucleotides, the CDR3 is TGTGCCAGCACAAGACAGGGGGCTGGCTATGGCTACACCTTC.

This chain uses TRBV6-5 with TRBJ1-2; D perhaps matches TRBD1 (6 bases). The germline V gene has CDR1 MNHEY and CDR2 SVGAGI. V was clipped by 8 bases and J by 4 bases, with 17 bases between them. The CDR3 runs 14 residues. Here the CDR3 reads CASGRGREGYGYTF. CDR3 bases: TGTGCCAGCGGGAGGGGGAGGGAAGGCTATGGCTACACCTTC.

For the CDR3, the DNA is TGTGCCAGCAGCTTAATGACTAGCGGGGCGAACACCGGGGAGCTGTTTTTT. This translates into CASSLMTSGANTGELFF. The V gene is TRBV7-7, the J gene TRBJ2-2; 11 bases match TRBD2. This CDR3 comprises 17 residues. Germline V gives CDR1 SSHAT, CDR2 FNYEAQ (reference sequence). The J segment lost 0 bases and the V segment lost 2 bases, leaving 2 bases of the junction unmatched.

The chain recombines TRBV5-1 with TRBJ2-1; weak D call: TRBD2 (6 bases). Germline V gives CDR1 SGHRS, CDR2 YFSETQ. The CDR3 runs to 13 residues. Trimming left V 2 bases short and J 8 bases short, with 11 bases between. CDR3 in DNA: TGCGCCAGCAGCTTTTCGGGGGAGGATGAGCAGTTCTTC. Its protein product is CASSFSGEDEQFF.

The chain links TRBV9 to TRBJ2-3, with TRBD2 matching 8 bases. The germline V gene has CDR1 SGDLS and CDR2 YYNGEE. V shed 4 bases, J shed 0 bases, and the junction held 19 bases outside the gene matches. CDR3 size: 20 residues. CDR3: CASSSLGVDSSGASTDTQYF. As DNA, the CDR3 is TGTGCCAGCAGCAGCCTAGGGGTCGATAGTAGCGGGGCAAGCACAGATACGCAGTATTTT.

The CDR3 is CASSRGQENTEAFF. The CDR3 nucleotides read TGTGCCAGCAGTCGGGGACAGGAGAACACTGAAGCTTTCTTT. This rearrangement joins TRBV6-5 to TRBJ1-1, with 8 nucleotides matching TRBD1. V was pared by 5 bases and J by 1 base, with 3 bases of the junction left unmatched. The CDR3 spans 14 residues. The germline gives CDR1 MNHEY, CDR2 SVGAGI.

The chain recombines TRBV5-4 with TRBJ2-7; 7 bases line up with TRBD2. This CDR3 has 14 residues. V lost 1 base, J lost 0 bases, and 1 base stayed unmatched. Germline CDR1 and CDR2: SGHNT and YYREEE (reference sequence). CDR3 sequence (DNA): TGTGCCAGCAGCTTGAGCGGGAACTCCTACGAGCAGTACTTC. It codes for CASSLSGNSYEQYF.

The chain is built from TRBV5-4 and TRBJ2-5; 15 bases line up with TRBD2. J gave up 5 bases and V 4 bases, and 6 bases lay outside the gene matches. The CDR3 runs to 16 residues. The V gene's germline CDR1 is SGHNT and CDR2 YYREEE (reference sequence). DNA of the CDR3: TGTGCCAGCAGCGCGGGACTAGCGGGAGGTTCGGAGACCCAGTACTTC. It codes for CASSAGLAGGSETQYF.

V and J are TRBV19 and TRBJ2-7, with D perhaps TRBD1 (6 bases). The CDR3 is 13 amino acids. Germline V CDR1 and CDR2: LNHDA, SQIVND (reference sequence). Trimming shortened V by 3 bases and J by 3 bases, and 9 bases separated the two germline ends. In DNA form, the CDR3 reads TGTGCCAGTAGTATTATACAGGGCTACGAGCAGTACTTC. This sequence encodes CASSIIQGYEQYF.